Listed below are T cell receptor beta chains from one sample, sequenced in a study of blood T cell repertoires in COVID-19. Libraries were prepared by immunoSEQ multiplex PCR; TCRdb keeps only in-frame clonotypes and omits some of them. The sample lists about 360,000 clones, 81% occurring once. The specimen sequenced was peripheral blood. Receptors originate from a human donor with acute or convalescent COVID-19. The donor label of this sample is uncertain. CDR3s include the opening cysteine and the closing phenylalanine or tryptophan.

>TRBV6-1|TRBJ1-1
CASSEAWTVLGTEAFF
>TRBV19|TRBJ2-2
CASTIQRGPAGELFF
>TRBV3-1/TRBV3-2|TRBJ2-1
CASSQRDKDEQFF
>TRBV27|TRBJ1-1
CASSLKPGQGNTEAFF
>TRBV11-2|TRBJ2-1
CASSSPRLASGRYYNEQFF
>TRBV6-6|TRBJ1-2
CASSSLREGGYTF
>TRBV14|TRBJ1-3
CASSQEISYSGNTIYF
>TRBV28|TRBJ2-4
CASSPRRRESKNIQYF
>TRBV6-5|TRBJ1-2
CASSYAGAPNYGYTF
>TRBV5-4|TRBJ2-3
CASSGIAGVSTDTQYF
>TRBV30|TRBJ2-1
CAWTSRTNYNEQFF
>TRBV18|TRBJ2-3
CASSPTAKDTQYF
>TRBV10-1|TRBJ2-5
CASSDPGQGGQETQYF
>TRBV21-1|TRBJ1-2
CARLQGDDGYTF
>TRBV5-4|TRBJ2-5
CASSIDGLAGAVETQYF
>TRBV7-2|TRBJ1-5
CASSPRTWNQPQHF
>TRBV7-7|TRBJ2-5
CASSRDREETQYF
>TRBV18|TRBJ1-2
CASSPATGYVDGYTF
>TRBV7-9|TRBJ1-1
CASSQYHTEAFF
>TRBV18|TRBJ1-4
CASSRSTGNEEKLFF
>TRBV4-1|TRBJ1-2
CASSQEINYGYTF
>TRBV28|TRBJ1-2
CASRPSTGGGGYTF
>TRBV30|TRBJ2-6
CAWSAQGLFSGANVLTF
>TRBV5-4|TRBJ2-7
CASSLGLAGFEQYF
>TRBV5-6|TRBJ1-5
CASSKGRWDQPQHF
>TRBV3-1/TRBV3-2|TRBJ1-2
CASSPGQGRGYTF
>TRBV7-9|TRBJ1-2
CASSSLGQGVAGYTF
>TRBV11-2|TRBJ1-4
CASSLFGGVTNEKLFF
>TRBV18|TRBJ1-2
CASSIKGLNYGYTF
>TRBV5-5|TRBJ1-2
CASSRLSGYTF
>TRBV6-5|TRBJ1-6
CASSFGGSPLHF
>TRBV5-6|TRBJ2-7
CASSLGGNGAYEQYF